This T cell receptor (beta chain) was sequenced during a study of early T cells in non-severe SARS-CoV-2 infection. This clonotype was recorded at least ten times. In TCRdb, the 5' RACE reads were re-called with MiXCR into one record per CDR3 protein. The sample yields 70,000 or so distinct CDR3 sequences, roughly an eighth seen once. The germline CDR1 and CDR2 sequences are MNHEY and SMNVEV (reference sequence). Trimming left V 4 bases short and J 8 bases short, with 0 bases between. The CDR3 has 10 residues. The sequencing input was whole blood. This chain uses TRBV27 with TRBJ2-6, with D hard to call. The TCR sequence derives from an adult who was a healthcare worker with PCR-confirmed SARS-CoV-2 infection or an uninfected control (not recorded which). Written as DNA, the CDR3 is TGTGCCAGCAGTTCCAACGTCCTGACTTTC. Translation gives CASSSNVLTF.